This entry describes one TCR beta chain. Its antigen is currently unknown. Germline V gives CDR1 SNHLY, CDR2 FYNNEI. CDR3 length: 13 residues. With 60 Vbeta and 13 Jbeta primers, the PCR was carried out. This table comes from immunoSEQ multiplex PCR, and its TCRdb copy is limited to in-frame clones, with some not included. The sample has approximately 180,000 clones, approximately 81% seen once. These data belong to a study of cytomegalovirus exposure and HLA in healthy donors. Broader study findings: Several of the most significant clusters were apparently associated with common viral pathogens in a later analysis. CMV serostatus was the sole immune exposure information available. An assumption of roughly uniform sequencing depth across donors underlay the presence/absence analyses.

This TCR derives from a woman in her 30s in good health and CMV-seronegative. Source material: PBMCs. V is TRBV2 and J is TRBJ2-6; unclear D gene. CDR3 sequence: CVMRRSGANVLTF. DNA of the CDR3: TGTGTCATGCGGCGCTCTGGGGCCAACGTCCTGACTTTC.